Presented here are 18 T cell receptor beta chains from one specimen sequenced in a study of CD8+CD57+ T cells in acquired aplastic anemia. Genomic DNA was employed as the template in profiling TCR beta VDJ and CDR3. Via MiXCR, TCRdb re-called the reads, giving one row per CDR3 protein. Of approximately 170,000 distinct CDR3 sequences listed, 60% to 70% are singletons. Sequenced: sorted CD4+, CD8+, or CD8+CD57+ T cells (not recorded which) from PBMCs. These receptors were collected from a human donor in good health.

V usage is TRBV2 and J usage is TRBJ2-1; 9 nucleotides agree with TRBD1. This CDR3 comprises 16 residues. With V trimmed by 7 bases and J by 3 bases, 10 bases remained unmatched. Looked up from germline, CDR1 is SNHLY and CDR2 is FYNNEI. CDR3: CASKTTWTGVYNEQFF. The CDR3 bases are TGTGCCAGCAAGACGACCTGGACAGGGGTCTACAATGAGCAGTTCTTC.

The J gene is TRBJ2-5, the V gene TRBV4-1, with D possibly being TRBD1 or TRBD2 (5 bases each). Germline CDR1 MGHRA, CDR2 YSYEKL. Trimming left V 1 base short and J 2 bases short, with 17 bases between. The CDR3 has 17 amino acids. This CDR3 reads CASSQVKGSGRQETQYF. CDR3 DNA: TGCGCCAGCAGCCAAGTTAAGGGGTCGGGAAGGCAAGAGACCCAGTACTTC.

The genes are TRBV19 and TRBJ1-1; D possibly corresponds to TRBD1 (6 bases). The CDR3 extends over 14 amino acids. CDR1 LNHDA and CDR2 SQIVND come from the germline V gene (reference sequence). V lost 6 bases to trimming and J lost 1 base, with 12 bases between them. CDR3 sequence (DNA): TGTGCCAGTAGGACGGGGGGGGCGAACACTGAAGCTTTCTTT. This codes for CASRTGGANTEAFF.

The chain couples TRBV10-3 to TRBJ2-2; D not certain. V was shortened by 6 bases and J by 1 base, with 6 bases between the two germline ends. CDR1 is ENHRY, CDR2 SYGVKD, per germline. The CDR3 spans 13 residues. CDR3 sequence reads: CAISTENTGELFF. CDR3 DNA sequence: TGTGCCATCAGCACGGAGAACACCGGGGAGCTGTTTTTT.

The chain joins TRBV20-1 to TRBJ2-6; D is uncertain. The ends were cut back, 4 bases at V and 2 bases at J, with 15 bases in the middle. Germline CDR1 reads DFQATT; CDR2 reads SNEGSKA (reference sequence). The CDR3 is 16 residues long. CDR3 bases: TGCAGTGCTACTCCAGGTCGGGCGGCTGGGGCCAACGTCCTGACTTTC. This translates into CSATPGRAAGANVLTF.

V usage is TRBV7-2 and J usage is TRBJ2-3; D tentatively reads TRBD1 or TRBD2 (5 bases each). CDR3 size: 15 residues. Germline V gene lookup returns CDR1 SGHTA and CDR2 FQGNSA. V was shortened by 2 bases and J by 6 bases, with 15 bases between the two germline ends. The CDR3 region has the DNA TGTGCCAGCAGCTTAACTGGGGGATCATCGGATACGCAGTATTTT. Amino acid sequence: CASSLTGGSSDTQYF.

This clonotype was counted a few times. V and J are TRBV10-3 and TRBJ2-3; the match to TRBD1 covers 9 bases. Trimming took 10 bases from V and 4 from J; bases not matched to a gene: 9. The CDR3 runs 14 residues. Germline lookup yields CDR1 ENHRY and CDR2 SYGVKD. CDR3 DNA: TGTGCCACGCGAGGGACAGGGTCGCCAGATACGCAGTATTTT. Translated: CATRGTGSPDTQYF.

This clonotype has a single count. Compared with germline, one end of the junction differs, possibly owing to a read error. The V call is TRBV4-1, the J call TRBJ2-7; perhaps TRBD2 as D (5 bases). This CDR3 contains 14 residues. Looked up from germline, CDR1 is MGHRA and CDR2 is YSYEKL. The CDR3 sequence is CASSQERVFGEQYF. The CDR3 region has the DNA TGTGCCAGCAGCCAAGAGAGGGTCTTTGGGGAGCAGTACTTC.

The gene calls are TRBV12-3 or TRBV12-4 and TRBJ1-5; D is unclear. This CDR3 is 13 amino acids long. V lost 4 bases and J lost 5, with 9 bases in between. CDR3 sequence (DNA): TGTGCCAGCAGTTGGACTGGCGATCAGCCCCAGCATTTT. It specifies CASSWTGDQPQHF.

CDR3 DNA: TGCAGTGCTAGAGATTCCCCTCAGCCCCAGCATTTT. As protein: CSARDSPQPQHF. V is TRBV20-1 and J is TRBJ1-5; no firm D call. In germline, CDR1 is DFQATT, CDR2 SNEGSKA (reference sequence). Trimming stripped 0 bases from V and 6 bases from J, with 6 bases between. The CDR3 covers 12 residues.

This clonotype has only a few counts. A much bigger clone sits one base away, suggesting this may be a read error. This chain joins TRBV11-2 and TRBJ1-1; TRBD1 matches 7 bases. J gave up 4 bases and V 3 bases, and 8 bases lay outside the gene matches. The germline CDR1 and CDR2 sequences are SGHAT and FQNNGV. This CDR3 is built from 15 residues. CDR3 protein: CASSLGQGDITEAFF. CDR3 coding DNA: TGTGCCAGCAGCTTGGGCCAGGGGGATATCACTGAAGCTTTCTTT.

This clonotype was seen repeatedly, ten times or more. The chain couples TRBV4-1 to TRBJ1-1; TRBD1 matches at 7 bases. Germline CDR1 and CDR2: MGHRA and YSYEKL. This CDR3 region has 15 residues. Trimming removed 4 bases from V and 1 base from J; junction bases left unmatched: 6. In nucleotides, the CDR3 is TGCGCCAGCAGCCTCCTTACAGGGGAGAACACTGAAGCTTTCTTT. Amino acid sequence: CASSLLTGENTEAFF.

V and J are TRBV7-7 and TRBJ2-3, with D unclear. The CDR3 covers 15 residues. Per germline, CDR1 SSHAT and CDR2 FNYEAQ (reference sequence). With 4 bases removed from V and 1 base from J, the gap between germline ends came to 12 bases. Here the CDR3 DNA reads TGTGCCAGCAGCTCTCAGCCGTCTGGCACAGATACGCAGTATTTT. Translating gives CASSSQPSGTDTQYF.

The genes are TRBV14 and TRBJ2-6; D is unclear. CDR3 length: 15 residues. Trimming removed 1 base from V and 6 bases from J, with 10 bases in between. The germline CDR1 and CDR2 sequences are SGHDN and FVKESK. CDR3 in amino acids: CASSQGWSLANVLTF. The CDR3 DNA follows: TGTGCCAGCAGCCAAGGGTGGTCTCTGGCCAACGTCCTGACTTTC.

The genes are TRBV29-1 and TRBJ2-3; 13 bases line up with TRBD2. The V segment lost 4 bases and the J segment 3 bases; nucleotides outside the gene matches: 1. The CDR3 is made up of 14 amino acids. The germline gives CDR1 SQVTM, CDR2 ANQGSEA. CDR3 amino acids: CSVGTSGRTDTQYF. CDR3 bases: TGCAGCGTTGGGACTAGCGGGAGAACAGATACGCAGTATTTT.

The table lists this clonotype with many counts. The chain combines TRBV19 with TRBJ1-6; 12 nucleotides match TRBD1. This CDR3 is 17 amino acids long. Germline V gives CDR1 LNHDA, CDR2 SQIVND (reference sequence). V lost 3 bases, J lost 7 bases, and 7 bases stayed unmatched. Here the CDR3 reads CASSMLGQGAKNSPLHF. Here the CDR3 DNA reads TGTGCCAGTAGTATGTTGGGACAGGGGGCGAAAAATTCACCCCTCCACTTT.

This sequence joins TRBV12-3 or TRBV12-4 and TRBJ2-5, with TRBD2 identical over 12 bases. Losses at the gene ends were 6 bases for V and 9 bases for J; bases not matched to a gene: 5. This CDR3 is 13 amino acids long. CDR3 amino acids: CASRTSGGSPQYF. The DNA for the CDR3 is TGTGCCAGCAGGACTAGCGGGGGATCGCCCCAGTACTTC.

The rearrangement links TRBV24-1 to TRBJ2-3, with unresolved D. V gave up 1 base and J gave up 4 bases, with 5 bases separating them. CDR3 length: 13 amino acids. Germline V gene sequence: CDR1 KGHDR, CDR2 SFDVKD. The CDR3 bases are TGTGCCACCAGTGATTTCGCTCCAGATACGCAGTATTTT. Translating it yields CATSDFAPDTQYF.